This passage covers 30 T cell receptor beta chains from one sample sequenced in a study of T cell responses to AZD1222 COVID-19 vaccine. TCRdb's copy holds only in-frame clones and misses some; the assay was immunoSEQ multiplex PCR. The sample contains roughly 28,000 clones, around nine tenths of which appear only once. This specimen was peripheral blood, taken on day 0 of AZD1222 vaccination. Source of these receptors: an adult in good health.

This clone was found a few times. This chain connects TRBV6-2 or TRBV6-3 to TRBJ1-2; D gene ambiguous. V was pared by 5 bases and J by 8 bases, with 12 bases between. The CDR3 extends over 12 amino acids. Germline CDR1 reads MNHEY; CDR2 reads SVGEGT. The CDR3 DNA reads TGTGCCAGCAGTCAGTCAGAGGGCGGCTACACCTTC. Protein: CASSQSEGGYTF.

The chain combines TRBV27 with TRBJ1-4; D unclear. CDR1 is MNHEY, CDR2 SMNVEV, per germline (reference sequence). The CDR3 spans 15 residues. Trimming took 1 base from V and 1 from J, leaving 7 bases between them. As DNA, the CDR3 is TGTGCCAGCAGTTTATGGGCGGGAACTAATGAAAAACTGTTTTTT. The encoded protein is CASSLWAGTNEKLFF.

V usage is TRBV19 and J usage is TRBJ2-4; 7 positions match TRBD1. This CDR3 has 16 residues. The germline V gene has CDR1 LNHDA and CDR2 SQIVND (reference sequence). V lost 3 bases, J lost 3 bases, and 8 bases stayed unmatched. CDR3 sequence: CASSISDRAGKNIQYF. The CDR3, as DNA: TGTGCCAGTAGTATTTCAGACAGGGCGGGCAAAAACATTCAGTACTTC.

The chain recombines TRBV9 with TRBJ1-6; TRBD1 agrees at 11 bases. Germline assignment: CDR1 SGDLS and CDR2 YYNGEE. The ends lost 4 bases at V and 6 bases at J; junction bases unmatched: 3. The CDR3 is made up of 15 amino acids. For the CDR3, the DNA is TGTGCCAGCAGCACGGGACAGGGGGGTAATTCACCCCTCCACTTT. Amino acid sequence: CASSTGQGGNSPLHF. Using reference TRBV9 and TRBJ1-6 for the parts outside the CDR3, the full variable domain is DSGVTQTPKHLITATGQRVTLRCSPRSGDLSVYWYQQSLDQGLQFLIQYYNGEERAKGNILERFSAQQFPDLHSELNLSSLELGDSALYFCASSTGQGGNSPLHFGNGTRLTVT.

This clone has just a few counts. The V and J genes are TRBV28 and TRBJ2-1; D unresolved. Trimming removed 5 bases at V and 7 bases at J, with 15 bases between. The CDR3 loop spans 14 amino acids. CDR1 and CDR2 from the germline V gene are MDHEN and SYDVKM. The CDR3 DNA sequence: TGTGCCAGCAGTCCCCCCGGCCAAGCAAATGAGCAGTTCTTC. Its translation: CASSPPGQANEQFF. Filled out from reference TRBV28 and TRBJ2-1, the complete variable domain reads DVKVTQSSRYLVKRTGEKVFLECVQDMDHENMFWYRQDPGLGLRLIYFSYDVKMKEKGDIPEGYSVSREKKERFSLILESASTNQTSMYLCASSPPGQANEQFFGPGTRLTVL.

The rearrangement uses TRBV29-1 and TRBJ2-4; perhaps D is TRBD1 or TRBD2 (6 bases each). CDR1 is SQVTM, CDR2 ANQGSEA, per germline. Trimming removed 4 bases at V and 7 bases at J, with 8 bases between. The CDR3 covers 11 residues. CDR3: CSVVGGNIQYF. The CDR3 nucleotides read TGCAGCGTTGTGGGGGGCAACATTCAGTACTTC.

This sequence joins TRBV19 and TRBJ1-5; D is perhaps TRBD1 (6 bases). The V and J ends lost 3 bases and 0 bases respectively, with 18 bases between them. Germline V lookup: CDR1 LNHDA, CDR2 SQIVND (reference sequence). This CDR3 contains 18 residues. CDR3 sequence reads: CASSIPPGHSNSNQPQHF. For the CDR3, the DNA is TGTGCCAGTAGTATTCCACCGGGACACTCAAATAGCAATCAGCCCCAGCATTTT.

The chain couples TRBV2 to TRBJ2-2, with a weak D call TRBD2 (6 bases). This CDR3 spans 18 amino acids. Trimming took off 4 bases at V and 0 bases at J, with 18 bases between the two ends. Germline V gene lookup returns CDR1 SNHLY and CDR2 FYNNEI. The CDR3 nucleotides read TGTGCCAGCAGTGTGGACCTCGGGAGCGGAGCGAACACCGGGGAGCTGTTTTTT. Amino acid sequence: CASSVDLGSGANTGELFF.

V usage is TRBV7-8 and J usage is TRBJ2-5; D ambiguous. The germline V gene has CDR1 SGHVS and CDR2 FQNEAQ. The V gene lost 5 bases and the J gene lost 2 bases, with 12 bases spanning the gap. CDR3 length: 14 residues. CDR3 residues: CASSRAPLQETQYF. CDR3 sequence (DNA): TGTGCCAGCAGCCGTGCACCACTACAAGAGACCCAGTACTTC.

The chain combines TRBV28 with TRBJ2-3; D possibly matches TRBD1 or TRBD2 (5 bases each). CDR1 MDHEN and CDR2 SYDVKM come from the germline V gene. V was cut by 3 bases and J by 4 bases, with 8 bases left in between. The CDR3 totals 13 residues. This CDR3 reads CASSLVGADTQYF. The CDR3 bases are TGTGCCAGCAGTTTGGTGGGGGCAGATACGCAGTATTTT.

This clone was counted a single time. The chain employs TRBV19 and TRBJ2-2; 7 nucleotides line up with TRBD1. CDR1 is LNHDA, CDR2 SQIVND, per germline (reference sequence). This CDR3 region has 14 residues. With 5 bases clipped from V and 5 bases from J, the junction kept 5 bases outside the gene matches. The CDR3 bases are TGTGCCAGTAGTGTCAGACAGGGAACCGGGGAGCTGTTTTTT. It yields the protein CASSVRQGTGELFF.

The J gene is TRBJ1-4, the V gene TRBV5-8, with D possibly TRBD1 on 6 matching bases. This CDR3 contains 17 residues. With 6 bases removed from V and 3 bases from J, the gap between germline ends came to 21 bases. Germline V CDR1 and CDR2: SGHTS, YDEGEE. The CDR3 bases are TGTGCCAGCACCCGTCTACAAGGGGGGGGCCCTAATGAAAAACTGTTTTTT. It encodes CASTRLQGGGPNEKLFF.

The V and J genes are TRBV4-3 and TRBJ2-2, with D perhaps TRBD2 (5 bases). V was pared by 1 base and J by 3 bases, with 9 bases between. CDR3 length: 15 residues. CDR1 LGHNA and CDR2 YSLEER come from the germline V gene. The CDR3: CASSQAQRYTGELFF. In DNA form, the CDR3 reads TGCGCCAGCAGCCAAGCTCAGCGGTACACCGGGGAGCTGTTTTTT.

In its sample, this clone was seen once. The J gene is TRBJ1-5, the V gene TRBV19; D is undetermined. The CDR3 spans 16 residues. Per germline, CDR1 LNHDA and CDR2 SQIVND (reference sequence). V was clipped by 0 bases and J by 4 bases, with 13 bases between them. The CDR3 protein is CASSIEGRRANQPQHF. The CDR3 DNA sequence: TGTGCCAGTAGTATAGAGGGTAGGCGAGCGAATCAGCCCCAGCATTTT.

The gene calls are TRBV29-1 and TRBJ1-1; D possibly corresponds to TRBD1 (5 bases). V shed 0 bases and J shed 10 bases, with 12 bases lying between them. Germline loops: CDR1 SQVTM, CDR2 ANQGSEA. This CDR3 spans 12 amino acids. The DNA for the CDR3 is TGCAGCGTTGAAGAGAGTCTGGGGGTAGCTTTCTTT. This translates into CSVEESLGVAFF.

The rearrangement joins TRBV11-2 to TRBJ2-7; 10 bases map to TRBD2. The CDR3 length is 16 residues. V was clipped by 4 bases and J by 4 bases; unmatched bases: 10. The germline V gene has CDR1 SGHAT and CDR2 FQNNGV. This CDR3 reads CASSSLSGREAYEQYF. CDR3 nucleotide sequence: TGTGCCAGCAGCTCTTTAAGCGGGAGGGAAGCTTACGAGCAGTACTTC.

V and J are TRBV3-1 (or the pseudogene TRBV3-2) and TRBJ1-6; D not certain. The CDR3 is made up of 13 amino acids. CDR1 is LGHDT, CDR2 YNNKEL, per germline (reference sequence). Trimming took 4 bases from V and 11 from J, leaving 12 bases between them. This CDR3 reads CASSLDLPPPLHF. CDR3 coding DNA: TGTGCCAGCAGCCTAGACCTGCCCCCACCCCTCCACTTT.

The chain couples TRBV7-2 to TRBJ1-1, with D tentatively TRBD1 (6 bases). V dropped 1 base and J dropped 6 bases, with 9 bases sitting between them. Germline values: CDR1 SGHTA, CDR2 FQGNSA. This CDR3 contains 13 residues. The CDR3 spells CASSLVGGPEAFF. Written as DNA, the CDR3 is TGTGCCAGCAGCTTAGTGGGGGGGCCTGAAGCTTTCTTT.

The V gene is TRBV11-3, the J gene TRBJ2-1; D uncertain. The CDR3 extends over 11 amino acids. Trimming removed 2 bases at V and 10 bases at J, with 6 bases between. Germline CDR1 and CDR2: SGHNT and YENEEA. The CDR3 region has the DNA TGTGCCAGCAGCTTAAATAGCGAGCAGTTCTTC. Translated, it gives CASSLNSEQFF. Using reference TRBV11-3 and TRBJ2-1 for the parts outside the CDR3, the full variable domain is EAGVVQSPRYKIIEKKQPVAFWCNPISGHNTLYWYLQNLGQGPELLIRYENEEAVDDSQLPKDRFSAERLKGVDSTLKIQPAELGDSAVYLCASSLNSEQFFGPGTRLTVL.

V usage is TRBV12-3 or TRBV12-4 and J usage is TRBJ1-1; tentative D call: TRBD1 (5 bases). The CDR3 loop spans 13 amino acids. Trimming left V 8 bases short and J 4 bases short, with 14 bases between. The CDR3 DNA sequence: TGTGCCAGCGTCTCCTGGGACGGCACTGAAGCTTTCTTT. Protein sequence: CASVSWDGTEAFF.

This clone was detected a few times. This chain links TRBV12-3 or TRBV12-4 with TRBJ2-7; no reliable D call. The CDR3 is 11 amino acids. V was shortened by 1 base and J by 7 bases, with 5 bases between the two germline ends. CDR3 protein: CASSLEEEQYF. The CDR3 DNA reads TGTGCCAGCAGTTTAGAGGAGGAGCAGTACTTC.

The rearrangement uses TRBV7-6 and TRBJ2-7; 7 positions agree with TRBD1. CDR1 SGHVS and CDR2 FNYEAQ come from the germline V gene. CDR3 length: 13 amino acids. After removal of 5 bases from V and 7 bases from J, the junction contained 8 bases not matched to a gene. The CDR3 protein is CASSLPGGREQYF. The CDR3 DNA sequence: TGTGCCAGCAGCCTGCCAGGGGGTAGGGAGCAGTACTTC.

V usage is TRBV5-1 and J usage is TRBJ2-7; 9 bases agree with TRBD2. The ends lost 2 bases at V and 7 bases at J; junction bases unmatched: 7. CDR3 length: 14 residues. Germline lookup yields CDR1 SGHRS and CDR2 YFSETQ. The CDR3 coding sequence is TGCGCCAGCAGCTTTATAGCGGGAGCGGAAGAGCAGTACTTC. This translates into CASSFIAGAEEQYF. Complete variable domain (other parts from reference TRBV5-1 and TRBJ2-7): KAGVTQTPRYLIKTRGQQVTLSCSPISGHRSVSWYQQTPGQGLQFLFEYFSETQRNKGNFPGRFSGRQFSNSRSEMNVSTLELGDSALYLCASSFIAGAEEQYFGPGTRLTVT.

This chain joins TRBV28 and TRBJ1-2; D may be TRBD1 (5 bases). The CDR3 loop spans 15 amino acids. Trimming left V 2 bases short and J 2 bases short, with 12 bases between. Germline V CDR1 and CDR2: MDHEN, SYDVKM. CDR3 residues: CASSLVPGLNYGYTF. CDR3 coding DNA: TGTGCCAGCAGTTTAGTCCCGGGGCTAAACTATGGCTACACCTTC.

The chain joins TRBV19 to TRBJ1-2; a weak D match, TRBD1 (6 bases). Germline loops: CDR1 LNHDA, CDR2 SQIVND (reference sequence). Trimming removed 1 base at V and 4 bases at J, with 13 bases between. This CDR3 comprises 15 residues. The CDR3 nucleotides are TGTGCCAGTAGTATAGGTCACAGGGATACCTATGGCTACACCTTC. Protein product: CASSIGHRDTYGYTF.

The chain recombines TRBV2 with TRBJ1-4, with D perhaps TRBD1 (6 bases). There are 13 residues in the CDR3. V was clipped by 7 bases and J by 5 bases, with 11 bases between them. Germline V CDR1 and CDR2: SNHLY, FYNNEI. The CDR3 sequence: CASMSGGNEKLFF. For the CDR3, the DNA is TGTGCCAGCATGTCCGGGGGCAATGAAAAACTGTTTTTT.

This clone was counted between two and nine times. The V gene is TRBV7-9, the J gene TRBJ2-7; tentatively, D is TRBD1 (6 bases). Germline values: CDR1 SEHNR, CDR2 FQNEAQ (reference sequence). V was cut by 2 bases and J by 3 bases, with 8 bases left in between. This CDR3 region has 13 residues. The DNA of the CDR3 is TGTGCCAGCAGCTTACAAGGGGGCTACGAGCAGTACTTC. This encodes CASSLQGGYEQYF.

The chain carries TRBV28 and TRBJ1-1, with D possibly matching TRBD1 (5 bases). CDR1 MDHEN and CDR2 SYDVKM come from the germline V gene. The ends were cut back, 2 bases at V and 1 base at J, with 11 bases in the middle. CDR3 length: 15 residues. CDR3 in DNA: TGTGCCAGCAGTTTAGGCGGGGGGGGGAACACTGAAGCTTTCTTT. It codes for CASSLGGGGNTEAFF.

This clone was observed a single time. J is TRBJ1-6 and V is TRBV5-4; 8 nucleotides line up with TRBD1. The germline CDR1 and CDR2 sequences are SGHNT and YYREEE (reference sequence). V dropped 4 bases and J dropped 9; count of bases not matched to a gene: 9. The CDR3 spans 15 residues. The CDR3 DNA sequence: TGTGCCAGCAGCCCCGCCTCAGGGGGCAGTTCACCCCTCCACTTT. Protein sequence: CASSPASGGSSPLHF.

The rearrangement uses TRBV2 and TRBJ2-7, with D possibly TRBD2 on 6 matching bases. Looked up from germline, CDR1 is SNHLY and CDR2 is FYNNEI. This CDR3 contains 12 residues. This CDR3 reads CASSERKGLAWV. The CDR3 nucleotides read TGTGCCAGCAGTGAAAGGAAAGGGCTAGCGTGGGTC.